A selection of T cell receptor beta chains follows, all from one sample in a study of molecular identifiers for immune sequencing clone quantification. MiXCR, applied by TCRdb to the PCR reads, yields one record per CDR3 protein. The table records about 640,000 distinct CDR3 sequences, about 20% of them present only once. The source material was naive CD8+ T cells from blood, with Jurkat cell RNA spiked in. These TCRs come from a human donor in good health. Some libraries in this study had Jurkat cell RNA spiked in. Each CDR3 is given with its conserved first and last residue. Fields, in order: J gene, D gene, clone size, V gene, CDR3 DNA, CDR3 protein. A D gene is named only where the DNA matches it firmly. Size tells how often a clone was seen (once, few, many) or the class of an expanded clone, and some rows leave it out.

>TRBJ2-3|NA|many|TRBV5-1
TGCGCCAGCAGCTTGTGGTCTAGCGGCACAGATACGCAGTATTTT
CASSLWSSGTDTQYF
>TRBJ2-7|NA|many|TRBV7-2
TGTGCCAGCAGCTTAGGCGTCCAGGGCTACGAGCAGTACTTC
CASSLGVQGYEQYF
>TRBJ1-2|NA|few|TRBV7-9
TGTGCCAGCAGCTTAGTCGGCCAGTTTAACTATGGCTACACCTTC
CASSLVGQFNYGYTF
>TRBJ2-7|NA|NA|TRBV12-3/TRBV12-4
TGTGCCAGCAGCGAAACAGGCGATAACTCCTACGAGCAGTACTTC
CASSETGDNSYEQYF
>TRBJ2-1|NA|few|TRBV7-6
TGTGCCAGCAGCTTAGGCCCCGAAAGATACAATGAGCAGTTCTTC
CASSLGPERYNEQFF
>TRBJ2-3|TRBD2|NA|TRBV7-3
TGTGCCAGCAGCCCCACTAGCGGGAGTGTAACAGGCACGCAGTATTTT
CASSPTSGSVTGTQYF
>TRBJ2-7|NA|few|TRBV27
TGTGCCAGCAGTGAGGTGGACCGAGGGAGCGAGCAGTACTTC
CASSEVDRGSEQYF
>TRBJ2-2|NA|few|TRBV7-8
TGTGCCAGCAGCTCCCGAGCGGACCACACCGGGGAGCTGTTTTTT
CASSSRADHTGELFF
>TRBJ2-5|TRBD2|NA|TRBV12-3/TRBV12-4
TGTGCCAGCAGCAATCGACTAGCGGGGGTGGGGACCCAGTACTTC
CASSNRLAGVGTQYF
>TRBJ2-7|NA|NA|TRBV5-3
TGTGCCAGCAGTCGGGCTCCCTCCTACGAGCAGTACTTC
CASSRAPSYEQYF
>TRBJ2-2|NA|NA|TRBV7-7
TGTGCCAGCAGCTCTCTACCGGCCTCGAGAGGCACCGGGGAGCTGTTTTTT
CASSSLPASRGTGELFF
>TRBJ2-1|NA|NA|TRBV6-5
TGTGCCAGCAGGGCAACAGGGTTTGTCACCTACAATGAGCAGTTCTTC
CASRATGFVTYNEQFF
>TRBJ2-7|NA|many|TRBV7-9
TGTGCCAGCAGTCCATTACTAGAGACGTCCTACGAGCAGTACTTC
CASSPLLETSYEQYF
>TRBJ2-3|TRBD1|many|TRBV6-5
TGTGCCAGCAGTCCCGACAGGGCAGCAGATACGCAGTATTTT
CASSPDRAADTQYF
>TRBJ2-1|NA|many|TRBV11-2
TGTGCCAGCAGCTTAATTCCCAATGAGCAGTTCTTC
CASSLIPNEQFF
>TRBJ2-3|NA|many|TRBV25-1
TGTGCCAGCAGTGAATACGGGAACGCAGATACGCAGTATTTT
CASSEYGNADTQYF
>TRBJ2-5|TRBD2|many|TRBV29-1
TGCAGCGTTGAAGATTCGCGGCTAGCGGGGGTACATAGGTACTTC
CSVEDSRLAGVHRYF
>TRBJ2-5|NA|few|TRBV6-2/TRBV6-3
TGTGCCAGCAGTTACCCAGATGGCCCCGACTTC
CASSYPDGPDF
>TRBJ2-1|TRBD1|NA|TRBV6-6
TGTGCCAGCAGTTACGCGCCCTGGACAGGGGACAATGAGCAGTTCTTC
CASSYAPWTGDNEQFF
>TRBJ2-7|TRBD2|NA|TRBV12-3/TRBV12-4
TGTGCCAGCAGTCCACCCCTGACTAGCAGCACCCACGAGCAGTACTTC
CASSPPLTSSTHEQYF
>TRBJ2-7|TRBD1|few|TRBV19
TGTGCCAGTAGTATCATGACAGGGGCCTACGAGCAGTACTTC
CASSIMTGAYEQYF
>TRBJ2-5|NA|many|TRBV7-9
TGTGCCAGCAGCTTACCAGGGGCCCCTGAGACCCAGTACTTC
CASSLPGAPETQYF
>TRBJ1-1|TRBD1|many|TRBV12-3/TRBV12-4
TGTGCCAGCAGACCAGGGGGCGGCGACACTGAAGCTTTCTTT
CASRPGGGDTEAFF
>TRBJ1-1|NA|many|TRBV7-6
TGTGCCAGCAGCTTAGGGCAGGGGAAAAACACTGAAGCTTTCTTT
CASSLGQGKNTEAFF
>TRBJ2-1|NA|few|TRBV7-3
TGTGCCAGCAGCCCCCTCAGCGGGCCACACAATGAGCAGTTCTTC
CASSPLSGPHNEQFF
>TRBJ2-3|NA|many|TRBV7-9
TGTGCCAGCAGCTCCTCCTTAACAGACAGAAGCACAGATACGCAGTATTTT
CASSSSLTDRSTDTQYF
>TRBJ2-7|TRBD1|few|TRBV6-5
TGTGCCAGCAGTTACTCGGGGGGAGTGGACAGGGGGCCTTCGTCTGAGCAGTACTTC
CASSYSGGVDRGPSSEQYF
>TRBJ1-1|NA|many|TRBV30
TGTGCCTGGAGTGTACCAGGGAACACTGAAGCTTTCTTT
CAWSVPGNTEAFF
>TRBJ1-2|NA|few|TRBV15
TGTGCCACCAGCAGAGGAACCAGCTATGGCTACACCTTC
CATSRGTSYGYTF
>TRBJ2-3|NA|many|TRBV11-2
TGTGCCAGCAGCTTGGGAGGATCGGGGGATACGCAGTATTTT
CASSLGGSGDTQYF
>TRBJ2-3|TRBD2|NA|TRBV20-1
TGCAGTGCTAGGGATAGCGGGAGGGCAGATACGCAGTATTTT
CSARDSGRADTQYF
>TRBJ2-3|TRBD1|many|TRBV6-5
TGTGCCAGCAGTTACTCAGAGGGGGCGCAGGGAGATACGCAGTATTTT
CASSYSEGAQGDTQYF
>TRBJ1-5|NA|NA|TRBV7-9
TGTGCCAGCGCCCGAGCGATAGGGACTTATAGCAACCAGCCCCAGCATTTT
CASARAIGTYSNQPQHF